This T cell receptor (beta chain) was documented in a study of blood T cell repertoires in COVID-19. Study-wide context: Spain, Italy and the United States supplied samples that represented acute and convalescent COVID-19. The analysed material was cDNA or gDNA that came from T cells, B-cell-depleted T cells, or PBMCs.

The protocol was immunoSEQ multiplex PCR, while the TCRdb copy is restricted to in-frame clones and leaves out a portion. The sample lists about 490,000 clones, 70% to 90% occurring once. V was pared by 5 bases and J by 4 bases, with 8 bases between. The CDR3 has 12 amino acids. From germline, CDR1 is LNHDA and CDR2 SQIVND (reference sequence). The source of this sequence is a human donor in a cohort sampled during active COVID-19. The sequencing sample was made of peripheral blood. This sequence joins TRBV19 and TRBJ2-5, with D unresolved. The CDR3, as DNA: TGTGCCAGTAGTTCTAACCGAGAGACCCAGTACTTC. Translation: CASSSNRETQYF.